The TCR beta chain under discussion was sequenced for a study of blood T cells in healthy people across ages. A sample-barcoded 5' primer and a J-beta primer mix were used in a second PCR of about 7 to 12 cycles. TCRdb reprocessed the 5' RACE reads with MiXCR, giving one entry per CDR3 protein. The sample carries hundreds of thousands of distinct CDR3 sequences, around a fifth recorded once. The ends lost 4 bases at V and 5 bases at J; junction bases unmatched: 7. Germline CDR1 SGHTA, CDR2 FQGTGA. The CDR3 runs to 16 residues. The TCR originated in a man aged 65-85 years in good health. Sample: blood. The genes are TRBV7-3 and TRBJ2-7, with 14 bases that match TRBD2. The CDR3, as DNA: TGTGCCAGCAGCTCCGGACTAGCGGGAGGCCCGGACGAGCAGTACTTC. Its translation: CASSSGLAGGPDEQYF.